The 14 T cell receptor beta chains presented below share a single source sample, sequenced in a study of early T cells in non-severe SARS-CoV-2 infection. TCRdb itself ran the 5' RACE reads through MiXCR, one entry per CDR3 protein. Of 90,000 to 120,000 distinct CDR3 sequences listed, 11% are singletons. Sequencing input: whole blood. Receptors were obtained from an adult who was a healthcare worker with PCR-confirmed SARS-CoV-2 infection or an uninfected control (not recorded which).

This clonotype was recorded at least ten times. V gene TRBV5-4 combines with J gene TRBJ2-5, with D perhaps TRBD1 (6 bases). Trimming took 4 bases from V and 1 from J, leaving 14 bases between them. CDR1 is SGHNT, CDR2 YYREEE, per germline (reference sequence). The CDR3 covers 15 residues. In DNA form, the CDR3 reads TGTGCCAGCAGCCCCAATGGACAGTTCCAAGAGACCCAGTACTTC. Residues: CASSPNGQFQETQYF.

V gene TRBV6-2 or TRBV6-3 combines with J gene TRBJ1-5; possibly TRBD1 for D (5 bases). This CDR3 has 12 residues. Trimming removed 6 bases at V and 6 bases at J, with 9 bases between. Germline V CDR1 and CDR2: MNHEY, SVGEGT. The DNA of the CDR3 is TGTGCCAGCAGCAGGGATGGTCAGCCCCAGCATTTT. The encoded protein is CASSRDGQPQHF.

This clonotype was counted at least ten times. The CDR3 DNA sequence: TGCAGTGCTAGCTACTTAAAAGAGACCCAGTACTTC. Translating gives CSASYLKETQYF. The rearrangement joins TRBV20-1 to TRBJ2-5, with D unclear. In germline, CDR1 is DFQATT, CDR2 SNEGSKA (reference sequence). The length of the CDR3 is 12 residues. V shed 3 bases and J shed 3 bases, with 8 bases lying between them.

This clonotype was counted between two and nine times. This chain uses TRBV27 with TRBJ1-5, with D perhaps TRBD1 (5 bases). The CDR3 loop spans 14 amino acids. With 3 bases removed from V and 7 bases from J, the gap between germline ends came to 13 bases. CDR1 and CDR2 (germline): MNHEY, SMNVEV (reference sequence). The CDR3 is CASSFTGPLQPQHF. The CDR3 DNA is TGTGCCAGCAGTTTTACGGGGCCCCTACAGCCCCAGCATTTT.

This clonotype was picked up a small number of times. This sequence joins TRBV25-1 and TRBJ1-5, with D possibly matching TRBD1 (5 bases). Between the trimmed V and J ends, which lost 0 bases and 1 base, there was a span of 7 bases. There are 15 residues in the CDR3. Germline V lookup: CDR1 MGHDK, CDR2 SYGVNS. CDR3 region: CASSEYGGSNQPQHF. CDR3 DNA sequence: TGTGCCAGCAGTGAATATGGGGGGAGCAATCAGCCCCAGCATTTT.

CDR3: CASSYSMGGRGRYEQYF. CDR3 in DNA: TGTGCCAGCAGTTACTCGATGGGGGGGAGGGGACGGTACGAGCAGTACTTC. The chain carries TRBV6-5 and TRBJ2-7; 7 bases fit TRBD2. CDR3 length: 17 residues. Losses at the gene ends were 0 bases for V and 4 bases for J; bases not matched to a gene: 12. Germline lookup yields CDR1 MNHEY and CDR2 SVGAGI.

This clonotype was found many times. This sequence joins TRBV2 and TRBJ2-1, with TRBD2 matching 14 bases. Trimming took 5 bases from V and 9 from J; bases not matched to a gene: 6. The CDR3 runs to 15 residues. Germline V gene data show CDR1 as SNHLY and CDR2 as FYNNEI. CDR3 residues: CASSLGLAGVGEQFF. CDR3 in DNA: TGTGCCAGCAGTCTGGGACTAGCGGGAGTTGGTGAGCAGTTCTTC.

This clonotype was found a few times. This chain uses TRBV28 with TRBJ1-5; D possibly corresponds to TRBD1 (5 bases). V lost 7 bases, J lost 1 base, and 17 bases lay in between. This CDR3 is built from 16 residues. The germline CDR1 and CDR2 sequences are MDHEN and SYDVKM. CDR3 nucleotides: TGTGCCAGCAAGGCGGGGCAGTTTGTCAGCAATCAGCCCCAGCATTTT. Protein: CASKAGQFVSNQPQHF.

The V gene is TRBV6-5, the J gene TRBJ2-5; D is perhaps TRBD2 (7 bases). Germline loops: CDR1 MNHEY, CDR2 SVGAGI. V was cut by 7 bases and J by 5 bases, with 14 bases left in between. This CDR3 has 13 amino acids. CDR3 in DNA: TGTGCCAGCACCCTAAGGGGGGGGGAGACCCAGTACTTC. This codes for CASTLRGGETQYF.

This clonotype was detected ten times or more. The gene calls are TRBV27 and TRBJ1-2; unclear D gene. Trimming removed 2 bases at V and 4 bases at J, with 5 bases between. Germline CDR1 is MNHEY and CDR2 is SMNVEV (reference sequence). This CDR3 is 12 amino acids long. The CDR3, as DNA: TGTGCCAGCAGTTTAGCGGGCTATGGCTACACCTTC. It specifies CASSLAGYGYTF.

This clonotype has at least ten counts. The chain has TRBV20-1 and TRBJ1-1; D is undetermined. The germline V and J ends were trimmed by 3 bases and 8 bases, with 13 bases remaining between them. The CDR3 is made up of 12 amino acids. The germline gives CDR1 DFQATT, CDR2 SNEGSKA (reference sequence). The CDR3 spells CSASRVSIEAFF. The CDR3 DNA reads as TGCAGTGCTAGCCGGGTTTCAATAGAAGCTTTCTTT.

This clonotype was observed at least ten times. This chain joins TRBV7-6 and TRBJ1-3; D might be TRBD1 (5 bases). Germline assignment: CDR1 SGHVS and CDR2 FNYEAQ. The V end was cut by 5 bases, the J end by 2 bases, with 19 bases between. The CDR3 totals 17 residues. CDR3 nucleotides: TGTGCCAGCAGCCCGAGACCCCGCACAGGCCCTGGAAACACCATATATTTT. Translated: CASSPRPRTGPGNTIYF. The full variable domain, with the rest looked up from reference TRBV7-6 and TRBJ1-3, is GAGVSQSPRYKVTKRGQDVALRCDPISGHVSLYWYRQALGQGPEFLTYFNYEAQQDKSGLPNDRFSAERPEGSISTLTIQRTEQRDSAMYRCASSPRPRTGPGNTIYFGEGSWLTVV.

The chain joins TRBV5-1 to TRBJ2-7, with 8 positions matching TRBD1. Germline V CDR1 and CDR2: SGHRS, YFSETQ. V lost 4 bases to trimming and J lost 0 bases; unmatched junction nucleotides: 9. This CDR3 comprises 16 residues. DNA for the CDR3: TGCGCCAGCAGCCCGCGGACAGGGTGGAGCTCCTACGAGCAGTACTTC. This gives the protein CASSPRTGWSSYEQYF.

The CDR3 reads CASSTQGGRAYNEQFF. The CDR3 coding sequence is TGTGCCAGCAGCACCCAGGGCGGGAGGGCCTACAATGAGCAGTTCTTC. The V gene is TRBV9, the J gene TRBJ2-1, with TRBD2 identical over 9 bases. The germline V gene encodes CDR1 SGDLS and CDR2 YYNGEE. Losses at the gene ends were 4 bases for V and 2 bases for J; bases not matched to a gene: 7. The CDR3 is 16 amino acids.